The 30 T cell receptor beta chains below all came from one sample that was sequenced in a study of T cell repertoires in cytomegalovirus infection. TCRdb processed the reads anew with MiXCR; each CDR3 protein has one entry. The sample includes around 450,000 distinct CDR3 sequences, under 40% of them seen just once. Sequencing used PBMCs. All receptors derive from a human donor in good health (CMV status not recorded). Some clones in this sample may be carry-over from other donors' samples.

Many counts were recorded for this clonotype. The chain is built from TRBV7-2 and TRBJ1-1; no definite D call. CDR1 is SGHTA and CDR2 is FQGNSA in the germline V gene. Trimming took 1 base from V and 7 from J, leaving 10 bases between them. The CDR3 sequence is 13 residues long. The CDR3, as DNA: TGTGCCAGCAGCTTAGGCATCTTTGGTGAAGCTTTCTTT. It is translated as CASSLGIFGEAFF.

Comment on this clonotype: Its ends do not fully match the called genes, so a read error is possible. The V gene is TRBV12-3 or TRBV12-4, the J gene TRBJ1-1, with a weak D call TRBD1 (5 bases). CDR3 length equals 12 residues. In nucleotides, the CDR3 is TGTGCCAGCAGTCTTAACGACAGTGAATCTTTCTTT. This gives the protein CASSLNDSESFF.

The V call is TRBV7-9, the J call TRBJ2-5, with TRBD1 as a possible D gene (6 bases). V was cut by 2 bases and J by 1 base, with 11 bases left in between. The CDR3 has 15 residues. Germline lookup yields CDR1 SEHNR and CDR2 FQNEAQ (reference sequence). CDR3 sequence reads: CASSLRTDTQETQYF. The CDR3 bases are TGTGCCAGCAGCTTAAGGACAGATACCCAAGAGACCCAGTACTTC.

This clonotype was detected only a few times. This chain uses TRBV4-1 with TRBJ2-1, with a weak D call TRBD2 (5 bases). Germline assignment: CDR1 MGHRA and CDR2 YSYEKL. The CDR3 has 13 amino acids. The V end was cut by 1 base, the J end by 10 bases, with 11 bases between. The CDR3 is CASSQVGRLEQFF. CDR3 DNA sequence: TGCGCCAGCAGCCAAGTGGGGAGATTAGAGCAGTTCTTC.

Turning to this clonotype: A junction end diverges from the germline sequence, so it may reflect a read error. The CDR3 is CASSQEKGRIIQETKYF. The CDR3 coding sequence is TGTGCCAGCAGCCAAGAGAAGGGCCGTATTATACAAGAGACCAAGTACTTC. The V gene is TRBV6-2 or TRBV6-3, the J gene TRBJ2-5; no definite D call. CDR1 is MNHEY, CDR2 SVGEGT, per germline. The CDR3 length is 17 residues.

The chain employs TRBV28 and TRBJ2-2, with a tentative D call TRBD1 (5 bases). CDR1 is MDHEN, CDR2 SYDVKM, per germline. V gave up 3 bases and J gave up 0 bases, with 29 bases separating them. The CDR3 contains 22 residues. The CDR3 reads CASSFSRTLEPGPLANTGELFF. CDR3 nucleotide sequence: TGTGCCAGCAGTTTCAGTAGGACACTGGAACCTGGGCCCCTCGCGAACACCGGGGAGCTGTTTTTT.

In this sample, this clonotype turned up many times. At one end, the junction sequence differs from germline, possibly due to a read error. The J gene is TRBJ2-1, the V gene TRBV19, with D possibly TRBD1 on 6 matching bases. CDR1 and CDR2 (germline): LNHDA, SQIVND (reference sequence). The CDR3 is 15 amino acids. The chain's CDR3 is CASSQDRSSYNEQFF. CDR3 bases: TGCGCCAGCAGCCAAGACAGGAGCTCCTACAATGAGCAGTTCTTC. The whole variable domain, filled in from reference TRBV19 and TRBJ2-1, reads DGGITQSPKYLFRKEGQNVTLSCEQNLNHDAMYWYRQDPGQGLRLIYYSQIVNDFQKGDIAEGYSVSREKKESFPLTVTSAQKNPTAFYLCASSQDRSSYNEQFFGPGTRLTVL.

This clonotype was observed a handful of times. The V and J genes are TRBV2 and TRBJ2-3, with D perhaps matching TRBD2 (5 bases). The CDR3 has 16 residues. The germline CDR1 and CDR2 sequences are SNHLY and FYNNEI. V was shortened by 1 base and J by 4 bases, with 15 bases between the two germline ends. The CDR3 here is CASSEELLLVSDTQYF. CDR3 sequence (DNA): TGTGCCAGCAGTGAAGAGCTATTACTAGTCTCAGATACGCAGTATTTT.

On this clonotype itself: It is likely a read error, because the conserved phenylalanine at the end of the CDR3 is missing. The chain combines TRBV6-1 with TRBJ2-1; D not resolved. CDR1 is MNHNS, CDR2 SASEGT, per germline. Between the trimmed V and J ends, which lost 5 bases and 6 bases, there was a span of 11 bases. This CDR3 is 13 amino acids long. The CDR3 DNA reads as TGTGCCAGCAGTCTCGGGCCCTCCAATGAGCAGTTCTTA. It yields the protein CASSLGPSNEQFL.

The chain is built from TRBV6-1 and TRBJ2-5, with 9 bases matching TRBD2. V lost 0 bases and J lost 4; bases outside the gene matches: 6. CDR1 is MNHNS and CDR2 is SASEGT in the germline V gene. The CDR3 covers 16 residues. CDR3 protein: CASSEAWRGGGETQYF. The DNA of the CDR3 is TGTGCCAGCAGTGAAGCCTGGCGGGGGGGCGGAGAGACCCAGTACTTC.

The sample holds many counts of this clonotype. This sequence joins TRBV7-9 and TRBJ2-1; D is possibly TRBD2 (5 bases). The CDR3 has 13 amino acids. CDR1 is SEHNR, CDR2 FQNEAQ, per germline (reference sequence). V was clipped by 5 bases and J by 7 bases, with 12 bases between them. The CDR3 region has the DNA TGTGCCAGCAGCGGCGATAGAGGGAATGAGCAGTTCTTC. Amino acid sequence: CASSGDRGNEQFF.

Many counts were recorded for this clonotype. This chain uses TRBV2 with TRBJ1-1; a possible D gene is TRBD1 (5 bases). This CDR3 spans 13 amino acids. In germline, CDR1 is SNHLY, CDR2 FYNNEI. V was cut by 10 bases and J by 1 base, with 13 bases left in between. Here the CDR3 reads CATFRGENTEAFF. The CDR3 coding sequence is TGTGCCACCTTCAGAGGGGAGAACACTGAAGCTTTCTTT.

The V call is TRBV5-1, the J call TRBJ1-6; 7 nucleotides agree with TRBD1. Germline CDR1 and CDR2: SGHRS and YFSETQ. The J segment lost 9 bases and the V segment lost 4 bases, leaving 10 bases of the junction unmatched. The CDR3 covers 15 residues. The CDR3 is CASSPGAGGSSPLHF. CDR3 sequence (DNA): TGCGCCAGCAGCCCCGGGGCAGGGGGTAGTTCACCCCTCCACTTT.

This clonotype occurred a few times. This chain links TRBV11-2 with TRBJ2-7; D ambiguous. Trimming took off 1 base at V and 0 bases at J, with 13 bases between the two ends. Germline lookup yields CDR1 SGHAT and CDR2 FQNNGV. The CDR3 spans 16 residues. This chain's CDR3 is CASSLVRALGSYEQYF. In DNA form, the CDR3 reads TGTGCCAGCAGCTTAGTCCGGGCCCTGGGCTCCTACGAGCAGTACTTC.

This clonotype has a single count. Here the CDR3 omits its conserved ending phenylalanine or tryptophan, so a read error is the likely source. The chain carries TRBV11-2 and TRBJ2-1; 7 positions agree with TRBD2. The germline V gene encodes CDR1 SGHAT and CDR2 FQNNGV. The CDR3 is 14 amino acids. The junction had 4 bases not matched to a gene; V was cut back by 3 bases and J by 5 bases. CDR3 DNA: TGTGCCAGCAGCTTGGGGGGGACTAACAATGAGCAGTTCCTC. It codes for CASSLGGTNNEQFL.

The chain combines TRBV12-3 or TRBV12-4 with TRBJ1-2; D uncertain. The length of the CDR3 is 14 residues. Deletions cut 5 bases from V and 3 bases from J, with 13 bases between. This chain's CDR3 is CASSARLGDYGYTF. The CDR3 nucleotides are TGTGCCAGCAGTGCCCGGCTAGGCGACTATGGCTACACCTTC.

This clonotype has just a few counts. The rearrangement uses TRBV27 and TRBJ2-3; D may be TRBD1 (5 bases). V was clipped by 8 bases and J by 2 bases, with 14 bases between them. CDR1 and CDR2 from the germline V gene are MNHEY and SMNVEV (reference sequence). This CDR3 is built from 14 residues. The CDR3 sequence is CASAVRVTTDTQYF. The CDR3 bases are TGTGCCAGCGCAGTCAGGGTAACCACAGATACGCAGTATTTT.

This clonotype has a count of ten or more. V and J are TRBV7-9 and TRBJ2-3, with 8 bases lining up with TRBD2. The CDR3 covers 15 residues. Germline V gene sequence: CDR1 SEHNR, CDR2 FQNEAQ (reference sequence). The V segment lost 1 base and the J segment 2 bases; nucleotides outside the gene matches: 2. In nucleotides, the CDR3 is TGTGCCAGCAGCTTAGGTAGCGGGGTCACAGATACGCAGTATTTT. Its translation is CASSLGSGVTDTQYF.

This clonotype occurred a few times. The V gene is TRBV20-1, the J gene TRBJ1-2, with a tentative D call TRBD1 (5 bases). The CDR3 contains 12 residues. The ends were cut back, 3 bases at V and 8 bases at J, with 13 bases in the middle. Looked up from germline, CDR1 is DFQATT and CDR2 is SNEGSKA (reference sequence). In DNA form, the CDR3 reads TGCAGTGCTAGGGACAACCCACGAGGCTACACCTTC. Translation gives CSARDNPRGYTF.

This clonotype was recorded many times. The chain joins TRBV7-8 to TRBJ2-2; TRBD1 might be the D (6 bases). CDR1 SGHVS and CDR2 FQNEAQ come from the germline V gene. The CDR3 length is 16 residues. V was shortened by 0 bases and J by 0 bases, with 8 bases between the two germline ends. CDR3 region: CASSLAGGSNTGELFF. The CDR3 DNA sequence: TGTGCCAGCAGCTTAGCAGGGGGATCGAACACCGGGGAGCTGTTTTTT.

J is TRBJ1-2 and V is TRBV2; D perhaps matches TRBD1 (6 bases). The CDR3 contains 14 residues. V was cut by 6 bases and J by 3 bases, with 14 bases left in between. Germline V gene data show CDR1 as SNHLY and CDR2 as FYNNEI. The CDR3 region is CASSGQFDHYGYTF. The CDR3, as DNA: TGTGCCAGCAGCGGACAGTTCGACCACTATGGCTACACCTTC.

For the CDR3, the DNA is TGCGCCAGCAGCTTGGCCGGGGATTCGGAGACCCAGTACTTC. The encoded protein is CASSLAGDSETQYF. This chain links TRBV5-1 with TRBJ2-5, with D maybe TRBD2 (5 bases). Germline V lookup: CDR1 SGHRS, CDR2 YFSETQ. This CDR3 has 14 residues. V was cut by 0 bases and J by 5 bases, with 11 bases left in between.

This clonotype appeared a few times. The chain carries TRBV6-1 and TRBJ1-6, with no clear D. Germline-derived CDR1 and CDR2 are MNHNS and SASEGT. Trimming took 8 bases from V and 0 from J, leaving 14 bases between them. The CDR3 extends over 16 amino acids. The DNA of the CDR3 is TGTGCCAGCGGAAGGACGTGGAGCTCCTATAATTCACCCCTCCACTTT. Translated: CASGRTWSSYNSPLHF.

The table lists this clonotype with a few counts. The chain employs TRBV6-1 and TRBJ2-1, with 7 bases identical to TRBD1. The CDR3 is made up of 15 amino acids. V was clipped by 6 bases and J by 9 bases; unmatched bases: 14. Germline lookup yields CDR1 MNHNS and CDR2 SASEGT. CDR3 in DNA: TGTGCCAGCAGCGTCCTACCTGAAGGGGGCGGTGAGCAGTTCTTC. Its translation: CASSVLPEGGGEQFF.

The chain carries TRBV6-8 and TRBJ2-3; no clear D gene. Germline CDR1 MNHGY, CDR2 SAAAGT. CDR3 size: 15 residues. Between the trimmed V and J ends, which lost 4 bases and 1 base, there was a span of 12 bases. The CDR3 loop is CASSSSFQCTDTQYF. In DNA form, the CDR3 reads TGTGCCAGCAGTTCCAGTTTCCAGTGCACAGATACGCAGTATTTT.

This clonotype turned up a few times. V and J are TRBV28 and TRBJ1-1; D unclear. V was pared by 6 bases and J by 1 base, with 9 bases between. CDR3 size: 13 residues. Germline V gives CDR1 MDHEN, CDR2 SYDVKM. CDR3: CASSIFGNTEAFF. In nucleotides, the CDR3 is TGTGCCAGCAGCATCTTCGGGAACACTGAAGCTTTCTTT.

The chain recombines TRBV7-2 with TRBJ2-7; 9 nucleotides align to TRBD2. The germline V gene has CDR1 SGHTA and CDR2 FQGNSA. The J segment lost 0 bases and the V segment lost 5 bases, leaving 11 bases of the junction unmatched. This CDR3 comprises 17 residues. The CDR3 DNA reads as TGTGCCAGCAGCAACGCCAAAGCGGGGGGAGGCTCCTACGAGCAGTACTTC. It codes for CASSNAKAGGGSYEQYF.

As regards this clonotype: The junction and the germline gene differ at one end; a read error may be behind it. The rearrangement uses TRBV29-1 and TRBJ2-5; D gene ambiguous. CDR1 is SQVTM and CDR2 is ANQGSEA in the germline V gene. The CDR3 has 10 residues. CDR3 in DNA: TGCAGCGTTGAACAAGAGTCCCAGTACTTC. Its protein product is CSVEQESQYF. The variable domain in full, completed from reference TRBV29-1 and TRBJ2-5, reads SAVISQKPSRDICQRGTSLTIQCQVDSQVTMMFWYRQQPGQSLTLIATANQGSEATYESGFVIDKFPISRPNLTFSTLTVSNMSPEDSSIYLCSVEQESQYFGPGTRLLVL.

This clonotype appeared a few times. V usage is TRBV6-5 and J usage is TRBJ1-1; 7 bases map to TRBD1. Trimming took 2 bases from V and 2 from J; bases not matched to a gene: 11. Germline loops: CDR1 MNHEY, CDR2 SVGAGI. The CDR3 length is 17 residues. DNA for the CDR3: TGTGCCAGCAGTTACACAGCCGGGACAGAGACCAACACTGAAGCTTTCTTT. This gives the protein CASSYTAGTETNTEAFF.

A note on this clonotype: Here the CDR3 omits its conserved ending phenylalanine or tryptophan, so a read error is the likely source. The CDR3 DNA is TGTGCCAGCAGTGAAAAAGGGTATCAGCCCCAGCATTTA. Its protein is CASSEKGYQPQHL. The chain combines TRBV6-1 with TRBJ1-5; no reliable D call. The CDR3 consists of 13 residues. Germline values: CDR1 MNHNS, CDR2 SASEGT. Trimming took off 2 bases at V and 5 bases at J, with 7 bases between the two ends.